The T cell receptor beta chain under discussion was sequenced for a study of regulatory T cells in long-lasting Graves disease. Findings and limits, study-wide: Public clonotype sharing was higher in persistent than newly diagnosed patients.

The CDR3 has 12 residues. Germline lookup yields CDR1 LGHDT and CDR2 YNNKEL (reference sequence). The V end was cut by 0 bases, the J end by 7 bases, with 6 bases between. This clonotype was picked up many times. What it binds is unknown. Time point here: persistent/refractory GD, antithyroid drugs over 5 years with positive TRAb. From PBMCs, RNA was extracted and then used to make the TCR library. Guidelines of the American Thyroid Association were used to diagnose Graves' disease. All patients originated from an endocrinology department located in Xi'an, China. Both iRepertoire HTBI primers and Arm-PCR of CDR3 regions were used to build the TCR beta libraries. TCRdb recomputed calls from the multiplex PCR reads with MiXCR, one row per CDR3 protein. This sample has hundreds of thousands of distinct CDR3 sequences, with roughly 23% found just once.

The genes are TRBV3-1 and TRBJ1-2; D gene unclear. The sample consisted of peripheral blood mononuclear cells (PBMCs), taken when the disease was refractory, from a patient treated with antithyroid drugs. This receptor was obtained from a female donor with Graves disease. The DNA for the CDR3 is TGTGCCAGCAGCCAAGATATTTCTGGCTACACCTTC. Protein sequence: CASSQDISGYTF.